One and the same sample provided the 2 T cell receptor beta chains below, sequenced in a study of T cells in women clearing cervical HPV infection. Sequencing was performed with immunoSEQ multiplex PCR; in TCRdb, only in-frame clones are kept and a portion is missing. The listing records around 21,000 clones. Sample: blood buffy coat. These receptors originate from a woman aged 18 to 75 with a cervical HPV16 infection that either progressed to CIN3+ or cleared (not recorded which).

To note about this clone: The DNA ends 3 residues before the CDR3 does, and the rest of the CDR3 is filled in from the germline J gene. The chain employs TRBV20-1 and TRBJ2-3; 8 bases align to TRBD2. This CDR3 spans 16 amino acids. V shed 5 bases and J 6 bases; nucleotides not matched to a gene: 16. Germline V gives CDR1 DFQATT, CDR2 SNEGSKA (reference sequence). The DNA read from the CDR3 is TGCAGTGCTGGACTTTCATGGGCGGGAGGTGTGGATACG. Amino acids: CSAGLSWAGGVDT. The whole CDR3 protein is CSAGLSWAGGVDTQYF.

The CDR3 is CSATSGTGELFF. CDR3 bases read: TGCAGCGCCACCAGCGGGACCGGGGAG. The gene calls are TRBV29-1 and TRBJ2-2; a weak D match, TRBD2 (6 bases). Sequencing ends 3 residues short of the CDR3 end; the germline J gene provides the rest. This CDR3 is built from 12 residues. Between the trimmed V and J ends, which lost 7 bases and 5 bases, there was a span of 11 bases. The V gene's germline CDR1 is SQVTM and CDR2 ANQGSEA.